This T cell receptor (beta chain) came from a study of CD4+ T cells in melanoma. General observations from the study: Neoantigen-specific CD4+ T cells in melanoma reportedly had diverse differentiation states. CD8+ T cell, macrophage and B cell function reportedly correlated with neoantigen-specific CD4+ T cells.

This CDR3 spans 14 amino acids. Per germline, CDR1 MNHNS and CDR2 SASEGT. The trim removed 5 bases at V and 7 bases at J, leaving 11 bases unmatched. TCRdb's table, derived via immunoSEQ multiplex PCR, lists solely in-frame clones and lacks some. This repertoire shows 13,000 to 15,000 clones, about 70% found once; its top ten account for approximately 11%. This clone is classed as medium-sized (0.01 to 0.1%). The antigen is unknown. This sequence joins TRBV6-1 and TRBJ2-7; 7 nucleotides agree with TRBD2. The material sequenced was cells from a culture (not recorded whether cultured in vitro). This sequence was found in a human donor with melanoma. CDR3 coding DNA: TGTGCCAGCAGTAGGCGGGGCGGGGAGGGAGAGCAGTACTTC. It specifies CASSRRGGEGEQYF.